This TCR beta chain was identified during a study of blood T cell repertoires in COVID-19. Study information: Material from acute and convalescent COVID-19 was sourced from the United States, Italy and Spain. Sources were T cells, B-cell-depleted T cells, or PBMCs; the material itself was cDNA or gDNA.

Measured with immunoSEQ multiplex PCR; TCRdb has only the in-frame clones, and not every one. The repertoire holds roughly 230,000 clones, 85% seen once, with roughly 5% in the top ten. V dropped 5 bases and J dropped 3; count of bases not matched to a gene: 6. Germline CDR1 is KGHSH and CDR2 is LQKENI. The CDR3 has 14 amino acids. Seattle participants joined during active infection and were tracked over time. The receptor's source is a man aged 45-65 years with COVID-19, enrolled during active disease. This chain links TRBV18 with TRBJ1-2; 7 bases map to TRBD1. The sequenced material came from peripheral blood. The DNA for the CDR3 is TGTGCCAGCTCAACCAACAGGGGTGACTATGGCTACACCTTC. This sequence encodes CASSTNRGDYGYTF.